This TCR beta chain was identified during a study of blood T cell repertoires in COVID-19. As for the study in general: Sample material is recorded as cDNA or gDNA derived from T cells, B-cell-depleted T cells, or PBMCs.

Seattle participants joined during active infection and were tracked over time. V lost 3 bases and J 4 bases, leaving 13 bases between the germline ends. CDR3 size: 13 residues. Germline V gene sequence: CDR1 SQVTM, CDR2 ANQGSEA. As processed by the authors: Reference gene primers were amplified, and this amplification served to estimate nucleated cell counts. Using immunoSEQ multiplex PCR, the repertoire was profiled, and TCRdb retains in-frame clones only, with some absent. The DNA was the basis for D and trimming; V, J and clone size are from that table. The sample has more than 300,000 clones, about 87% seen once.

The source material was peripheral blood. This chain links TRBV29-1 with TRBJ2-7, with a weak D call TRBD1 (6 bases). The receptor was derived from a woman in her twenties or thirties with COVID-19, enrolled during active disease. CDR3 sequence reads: CSVEVGAGYEQYF. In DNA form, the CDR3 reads TGCAGCGTTGAGGTGGGGGCAGGGTACGAGCAGTACTTC.